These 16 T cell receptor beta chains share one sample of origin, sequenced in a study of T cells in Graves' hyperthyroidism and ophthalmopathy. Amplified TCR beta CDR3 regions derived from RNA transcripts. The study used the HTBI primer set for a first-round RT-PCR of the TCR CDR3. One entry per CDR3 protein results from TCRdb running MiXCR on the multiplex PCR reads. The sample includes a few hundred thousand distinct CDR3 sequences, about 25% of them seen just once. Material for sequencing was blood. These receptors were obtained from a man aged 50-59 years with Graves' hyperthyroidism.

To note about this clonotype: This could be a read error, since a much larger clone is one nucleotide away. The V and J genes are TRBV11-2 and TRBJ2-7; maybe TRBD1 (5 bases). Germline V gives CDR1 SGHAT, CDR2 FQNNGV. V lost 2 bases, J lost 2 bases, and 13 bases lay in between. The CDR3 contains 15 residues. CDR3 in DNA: TGTGCCAGCAGCTTACAAACAGGCGTCACCTACGAGCAGTACTTC. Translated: CASSLQTGVTYEQYF.

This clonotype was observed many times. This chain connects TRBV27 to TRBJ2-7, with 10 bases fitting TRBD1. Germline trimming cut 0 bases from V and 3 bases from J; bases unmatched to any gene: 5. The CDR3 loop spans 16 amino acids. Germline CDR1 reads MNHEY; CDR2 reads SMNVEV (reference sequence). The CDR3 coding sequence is TGTGCCAGCAGTTTATCGCTCGGGACAGGGGTCTACGAGCAGTACTTC. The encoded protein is CASSLSLGTGVYEQYF.

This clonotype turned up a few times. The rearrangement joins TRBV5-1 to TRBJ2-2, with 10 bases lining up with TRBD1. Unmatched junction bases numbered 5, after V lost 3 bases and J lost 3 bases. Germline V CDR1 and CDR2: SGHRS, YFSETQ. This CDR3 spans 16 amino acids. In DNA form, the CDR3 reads TGCGCCAGCAGCTCCCCGGGACAGGGGTACACCGGGGAGCTGTTTTTT. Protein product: CASSSPGQGYTGELFF.

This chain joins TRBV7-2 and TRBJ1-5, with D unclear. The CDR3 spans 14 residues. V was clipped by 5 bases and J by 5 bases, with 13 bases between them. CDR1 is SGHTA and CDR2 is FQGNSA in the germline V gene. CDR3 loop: CASSRAVQYQPQHF. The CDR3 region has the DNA TGTGCCAGCAGCAGGGCAGTACAATATCAGCCCCAGCATTTT.

The CDR3 region has the DNA TGCAGTGCTAGAGATTTGGGACTGAACAATGAGCAGTTCTTC. Its translation is CSARDLGLNNEQFF. The chain uses TRBV20-1 and TRBJ2-1, with a possible D match to TRBD2 (6 bases). The length of the CDR3 is 14 residues. Trimming took 0 bases from V and 5 from J, leaving 11 bases between them. Germline V gene sequence: CDR1 DFQATT, CDR2 SNEGSKA (reference sequence).

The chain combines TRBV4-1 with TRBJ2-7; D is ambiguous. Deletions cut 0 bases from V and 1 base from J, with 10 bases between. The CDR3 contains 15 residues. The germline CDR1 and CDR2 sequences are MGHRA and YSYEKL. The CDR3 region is CASSQDRGLSYEQYF. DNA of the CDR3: TGCGCCAGCAGCCAAGATCGAGGCTTGTCCTACGAGCAGTACTTC.

The CDR3 is CASSSGTVWTGELFF. CDR3 DNA: TGTGCCAGCAGCTCCGGGACAGTCTGGACCGGGGAGCTGTTTTTT. This sequence joins TRBV6-1 and TRBJ2-2, with 7 positions matching TRBD1. This CDR3 comprises 15 residues. Germline lookup yields CDR1 MNHNS and CDR2 SASEGT. J was trimmed by 5 bases and V by 6 bases; bases with no gene match: 9.

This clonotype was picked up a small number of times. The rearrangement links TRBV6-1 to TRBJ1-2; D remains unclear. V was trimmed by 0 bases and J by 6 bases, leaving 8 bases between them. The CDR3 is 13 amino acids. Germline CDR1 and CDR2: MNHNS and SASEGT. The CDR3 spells CASSEAAAHGYTF. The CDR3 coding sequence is TGTGCCAGCAGTGAAGCGGCGGCCCATGGCTACACCTTC.

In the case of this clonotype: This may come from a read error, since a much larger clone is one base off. The CDR3 DNA sequence: TGTGCCAGCAGACGCGGGACTAGCGGTAACCACGAGCAGTACTTC. This gives the protein CASRRGTSGNHEQYF. The chain combines TRBV28 with TRBJ2-7; 11 nucleotides agree with TRBD2. Germline values: CDR1 MDHEN, CDR2 SYDVKM. V gave up 6 bases and J gave up 5 bases; unmatched junction bases: 9. The CDR3 sequence is 15 residues long.

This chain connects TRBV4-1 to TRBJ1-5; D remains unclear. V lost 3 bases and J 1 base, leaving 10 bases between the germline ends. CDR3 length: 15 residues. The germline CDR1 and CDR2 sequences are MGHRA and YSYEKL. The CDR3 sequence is CASSQRDQSNQPQHF. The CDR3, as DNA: TGCGCCAGCAGCCAGAGGGATCAGAGCAATCAGCCCCAGCATTTT.

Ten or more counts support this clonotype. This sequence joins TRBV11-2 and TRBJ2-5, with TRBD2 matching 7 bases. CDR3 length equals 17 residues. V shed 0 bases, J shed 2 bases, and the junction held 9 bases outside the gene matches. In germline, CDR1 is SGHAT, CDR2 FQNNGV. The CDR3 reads CASSLDPRSSGQETQYF. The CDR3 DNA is TGTGCCAGCAGCTTAGACCCCCGCTCTAGCGGTCAAGAGACCCAGTACTTC. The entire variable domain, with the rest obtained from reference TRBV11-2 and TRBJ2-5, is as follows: EAGVAQSPRYKIIEKRQSVAFWCNPISGHATLYWYQQILGQGPKLLIQFQNNGVVDDSQLPKDRFSAERLKGVDSTLKIQPAKLEDSAVYLCASSLDPRSSGQETQYFGPGTRLLVL.

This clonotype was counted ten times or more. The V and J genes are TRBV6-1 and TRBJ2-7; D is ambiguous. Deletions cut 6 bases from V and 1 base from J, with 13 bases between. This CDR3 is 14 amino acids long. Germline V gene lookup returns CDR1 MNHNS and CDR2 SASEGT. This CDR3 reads CASSRAESSYEQYF. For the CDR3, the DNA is TGTGCCAGCAGCCGGGCCGAGAGTTCCTACGAGCAGTACTTC.

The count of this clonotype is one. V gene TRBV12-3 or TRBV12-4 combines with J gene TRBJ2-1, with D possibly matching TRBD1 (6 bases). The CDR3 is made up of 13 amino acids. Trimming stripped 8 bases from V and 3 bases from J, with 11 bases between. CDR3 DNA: TGTGCCAGCCGACAGGAAAACTACAATGAGCAGTTCTTC. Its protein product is CASRQENYNEQFF.

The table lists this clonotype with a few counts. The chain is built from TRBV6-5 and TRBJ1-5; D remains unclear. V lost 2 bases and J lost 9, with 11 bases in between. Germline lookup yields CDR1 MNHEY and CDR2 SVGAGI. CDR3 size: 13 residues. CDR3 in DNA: TGTGCCAGCAGTTACGACCAGTCCCGGCCCCAGCATTTT. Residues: CASSYDQSRPQHF.

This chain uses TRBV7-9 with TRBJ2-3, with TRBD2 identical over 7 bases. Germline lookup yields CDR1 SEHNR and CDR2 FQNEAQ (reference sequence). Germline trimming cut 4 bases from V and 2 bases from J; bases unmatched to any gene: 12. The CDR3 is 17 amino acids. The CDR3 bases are TGTGCCAGCAGCTCTTATGGCGGGAGCCAACACACAGATACGCAGTATTTT. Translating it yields CASSSYGGSQHTDTQYF.

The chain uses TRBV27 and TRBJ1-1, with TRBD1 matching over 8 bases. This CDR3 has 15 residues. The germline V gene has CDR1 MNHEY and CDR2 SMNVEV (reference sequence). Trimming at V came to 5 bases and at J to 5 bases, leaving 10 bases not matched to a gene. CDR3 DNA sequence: TGTGCCAGCAGTGGGCAACGGACAGGGTGGACTGAAGCTTTCTTT. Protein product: CASSGQRTGWTEAFF.